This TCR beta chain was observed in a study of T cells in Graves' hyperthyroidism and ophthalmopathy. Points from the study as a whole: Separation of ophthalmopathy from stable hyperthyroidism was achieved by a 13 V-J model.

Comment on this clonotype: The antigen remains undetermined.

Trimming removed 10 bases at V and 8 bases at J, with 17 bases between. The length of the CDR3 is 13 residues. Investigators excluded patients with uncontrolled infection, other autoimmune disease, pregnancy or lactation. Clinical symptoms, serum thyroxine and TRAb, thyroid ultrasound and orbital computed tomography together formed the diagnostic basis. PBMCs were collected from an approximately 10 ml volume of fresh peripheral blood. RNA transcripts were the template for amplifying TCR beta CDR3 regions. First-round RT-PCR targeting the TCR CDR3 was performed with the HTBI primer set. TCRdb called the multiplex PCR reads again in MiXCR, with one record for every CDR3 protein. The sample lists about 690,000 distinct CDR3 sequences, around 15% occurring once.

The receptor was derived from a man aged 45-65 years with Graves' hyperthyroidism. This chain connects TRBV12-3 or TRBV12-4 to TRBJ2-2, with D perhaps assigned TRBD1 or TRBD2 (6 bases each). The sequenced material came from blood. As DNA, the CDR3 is TGTGCCACCTTTAGGGGGAGGTTGGGGGAGCTGTTTTTT. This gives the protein CATFRGRLGELFF.